This is a list of T cell receptor beta chains from one sample in a study of OX40 agonist ivuxolimab in advanced cancers. The assay was immunoSEQ multiplex PCR, and TCRdb's table has in-frame clones only and misses some. Among some 100,000 clones, under 90% were seen once, and the ten largest hold 0.9% to 1.2%. The sample here was CD4+ or CD8+ T cells sorted from blood, taken in a trial of the OX40 agonist ivuxolimab. The receptors derive from an adult with an advanced solid tumor such as melanoma, head and neck, liver or kidney cancer. Each CDR3 is given with its conserved first and last residue. D genes are given only for firm matches. Clone size is shown for a subset of rows, as once, few, many or a class of expanded clone.

size: NA
V: TRBV7-6
J: TRBJ2-7
D: NA
DNA: TGTGCCAGCAGCTTAGAATCTTTAGGGAACGAGCAGTACTTC
CDR3: CASSLESLGNEQYF

size: NA
V: TRBV11-2
J: TRBJ1-2
D: NA
DNA: TGTGCCAGCAGCCCCGGATCAAACTATGGCTACACCTTC
CDR3: CASSPGSNYGYTF

size: few
V: TRBV30
J: TRBJ1-2
D: NA
DNA: TGTGCCTGGAGTGACAGGTATGGCTACACCTTC
CDR3: CAWSDRYGYTF

size: NA
V: TRBV29-1
J: TRBJ1-1
D: NA
DNA: TGCAGCGTGGCCCGGGCGAACACTGAAGCTTTCTTT
CDR3: CSVARANTEAFF

size: NA
V: TRBV6-5
J: TRBJ1-2
D: NA
DNA: TGTGCCAGCAGTTACTCGACAGGTTCTGATGGCTACACCTTC
CDR3: CASSYSTGSDGYTF

size: NA
V: TRBV30
J: TRBJ1-1
D: NA
DNA: TGTGCCTGGAGGGGACCCCGGAACACTGAAGCTTTCTTT
CDR3: CAWRGPRNTEAFF

size: NA
V: TRBV6-6
J: TRBJ2-2
D: NA
DNA: TGTGCCAGCACCTGGGGCAGCAACACCGGGGAGCTGTTTTTT
CDR3: CASTWGSNTGELFF

size: NA
V: TRBV5-1
J: TRBJ1-2
D: TRBD1
DNA: TGCGCCAGCAGCCCACACCCGGGGACAGCCGACGGCTACACCTTC
CDR3: CASSPHPGTADGYTF

size: NA
V: TRBV29-1
J: TRBJ2-3
D: NA
DNA: TGCAGCGTTGGGCAGGGAGCAGATACGCAGTATTTT
CDR3: CSVGQGADTQYF

size: NA
V: TRBV5-8
J: TRBJ2-6
D: NA
DNA: TGTGCCAGCAGCTTCGGGCACTCTGGGGCCAACGTCCTGACTTTC
CDR3: CASSFGHSGANVLTF

size: NA
V: TRBV6-6
J: TRBJ1-5
D: NA
DNA: TGTGCCAGCACGACAAGGGCGGGGAGCAATCAGCCCCAGCATTTT
CDR3: CASTTRAGSNQPQHF

size: NA
V: TRBV5-1
J: TRBJ2-6
D: NA
DNA: TGCGCCAGCAGCCCAGGACGTAGCTCTGGGGCCAACGTCCTGACTTTC
CDR3: CASSPGRSSGANVLTF

size: NA
V: TRBV7-2
J: TRBJ1-2
D: NA
DNA: TGTGCCAGCAGCTCCCAGGGGTTGAGGGGCACCTTC
CDR3: CASSSQGLRGTF

size: NA
V: TRBV27
J: TRBJ2-3
D: TRBD1
DNA: TGTGCCAGCAGTTTCCTCCGGGACAGGGGCACAGATACGCAGTATTTT
CDR3: CASSFLRDRGTDTQYF

size: NA
V: TRBV19
J: TRBJ1-2
D: NA
DNA: TGTGCCAGTAGTAATTACAGGGACAACTATGGCTACACCTTC
CDR3: CASSNYRDNYGYTF

size: NA
V: TRBV19
J: TRBJ1-5
D: TRBD1
DNA: TGTGCCAGTAGTGCAACAGGGGTAGGCAATCAGCCCCAGCATTTT
CDR3: CASSATGVGNQPQHF

size: NA
V: TRBV7-2
J: TRBJ2-3
D: NA
DNA: TGTGCCAGCAGCGACGTAAATACGCAGTATTTT
CDR3: CASSDVNTQYF

size: NA
V: TRBV11-2
J: TRBJ2-2
D: NA
DNA: TGTGCCAGCAGCTTAGCCCCCAGAGGGGCGAACACCGGGGAGCTGTTTTTT
CDR3: CASSLAPRGANTGELFF

size: NA
V: TRBV7-6
J: TRBJ2-6
D: NA
DNA: TGTGCCAGCAGCGCCTCTGGGGCCAACGTCCTGACTTTC
CDR3: CASSASGANVLTF

size: few
V: TRBV6-5
J: TRBJ1-4
D: NA
DNA: TGTGCCAGCAAGGGGGGGACCGGAGGTGAAAAACTGTTTTTT
CDR3: CASKGGTGGEKLFF

size: NA
V: TRBV4-2
J: TRBJ1-2
D: NA
DNA: TGTGCCAGCAGCCAGACGCAGGAGGTTAACTATGGCTACACCTTC
CDR3: CASSQTQEVNYGYTF

size: NA
V: TRBV4-1
J: TRBJ2-2
D: TRBD1
DNA: TGCGCCAGCAGCCAAGATCGGGTGCCCAGGGGGCGGCGGACCGGGGAGCTGTTTTTT
CDR3: CASSQDRVPRGRRTGELFF

size: NA
V: TRBV30
J: TRBJ1-1
D: NA
DNA: TGTGCCTGGAGTGTACGGAACACTGAAGCTTTCTTT
CDR3: CAWSVRNTEAFF

size: NA
V: TRBV6-5
J: TRBJ1-3
D: NA
DNA: TGTGCCAGCAGTCGGGGACAAAATGGAAACACCATATATTTT
CDR3: CASSRGQNGNTIYF

size: NA
V: TRBV5-1
J: TRBJ2-2
D: NA
DNA: TGCGCCAGCAGCCCAGGACGCCCAGTGGGGGAGCTGTTTTTT
CDR3: CASSPGRPVGELFF

size: NA
V: TRBV27
J: TRBJ1-1
D: TRBD1
DNA: TGTGCCAGCAGTTTAACCCTCTCGGGACAGGGAGAAAACACTGAAGCTTTCTTT
CDR3: CASSLTLSGQGENTEAFF

size: NA
V: TRBV2
J: TRBJ1-4
D: TRBD1
DNA: TGTGCCAGCAGCCAACAGGGGGGGGATGAAAAACTGTTTTTT
CDR3: CASSQQGGDEKLFF

size: NA
V: TRBV15
J: TRBJ2-2
D: NA
DNA: TGTGCCACCAGCAGACCAACCGGGGAGCTGTTTTTT
CDR3: CATSRPTGELFF

size: NA
V: TRBV18
J: TRBJ1-5
D: NA
DNA: TGTGCCAGCTCACCTGGGACACTTCAGCCCCAGCATTTT
CDR3: CASSPGTLQPQHF

size: NA
V: TRBV6-5
J: TRBJ2-5
D: NA
DNA: TGTGCCAGCAGTCCATGGGGAGGAAGGGAGACCCAGTACTTC
CDR3: CASSPWGGRETQYF

size: NA
V: TRBV7-9
J: TRBJ1-1
D: TRBD1
DNA: TGTGCCAGCAGCTTCAGGACAGGCCGCGGGAACACTGAAGCTTTCTTT
CDR3: CASSFRTGRGNTEAFF

size: NA
V: TRBV18
J: TRBJ2-1
D: NA
DNA: TGTGCCAGCTCAACCTCGGAGCTGGGTGAGCAGTTCTTC
CDR3: CASSTSELGEQFF

size: NA
V: TRBV28
J: TRBJ2-6
D: TRBD2
DNA: TGTGCCAGCAGCCGCCTACCTAGTGCCGGGGGGTCAAACGTCCTGACTTTC
CDR3: CASSRLPSAGGSNVLTF

size: NA
V: TRBV7-2
J: TRBJ2-1
D: TRBD1
DNA: TGTGCCAGCAGCCTCAGGACAGGGGGCTCCTACAATGAGCAGTTCTTC
CDR3: CASSLRTGGSYNEQFF

size: NA
V: TRBV18
J: TRBJ1-6
D: NA
DNA: TGTGCCAGCTCTGATCTTGGGACGGGGAATTCACCCCTCCACTTT
CDR3: CASSDLGTGNSPLHF

size: NA
V: TRBV7-2
J: TRBJ2-2
D: NA
DNA: TGTGCCAGCAGCTTAGGATCGAACACCGGGGAGCTGTTTTTT
CDR3: CASSLGSNTGELFF

size: NA
V: TRBV30
J: TRBJ1-4
D: NA
DNA: TGTGCCTGCCGGGGGTCATCTAATGAAAAACTGTTTTTT
CDR3: CACRGSSNEKLFF

size: NA
V: TRBV5-4
J: TRBJ2-7
D: TRBD1
DNA: TGTGCCAGCAGCGGGGACAGGGGACGGAATCCCTACGAGCAGTACTTC
CDR3: CASSGDRGRNPYEQYF

size: NA
V: TRBV5-1
J: TRBJ2-5
D: TRBD2
DNA: TGCGCCAGCAGCTTGGGACTAGCGCAAGAGACCCAGTACTTC
CDR3: CASSLGLAQETQYF

size: NA
V: TRBV5-1
J: TRBJ2-5
D: NA
DNA: TGCGCCAGCAGCAAGCAAGAGACCCAGTACTTC
CDR3: CASSKQETQYF

size: NA
V: TRBV19
J: TRBJ2-2
D: NA
DNA: TGTGCCAGTAGTGTCGGGCCAGTTAACACCGGGGAGCTGTTTTTT
CDR3: CASSVGPVNTGELFF

size: NA
V: TRBV5-1
J: TRBJ1-2
D: NA
DNA: TGCGCCAGCAGCTTGGTAGGCGGGGATTCGGCTGGCTACACCTTC
CDR3: CASSLVGGDSAGYTF

size: NA
V: TRBV28
J: TRBJ2-1
D: TRBD1
DNA: TGTGCCAGCAGTTTGCTTCTGACAGGGGACAATGAGCAGTTCTTC
CDR3: CASSLLLTGDNEQFF

size: once
V: TRBV5-1
J: TRBJ2-3
D: NA
DNA: TGCGCCAGCAGCTCCGGACAAAGGGCCGATACGCAGTATTTT
CDR3: CASSSGQRADTQYF

size: NA
V: TRBV2
J: TRBJ1-1
D: TRBD1
DNA: TGTGCCAGCATATGGGACGGACAGGGAGCAATGGCTTTCTTT
CDR3: CASIWDGQGAMAFF